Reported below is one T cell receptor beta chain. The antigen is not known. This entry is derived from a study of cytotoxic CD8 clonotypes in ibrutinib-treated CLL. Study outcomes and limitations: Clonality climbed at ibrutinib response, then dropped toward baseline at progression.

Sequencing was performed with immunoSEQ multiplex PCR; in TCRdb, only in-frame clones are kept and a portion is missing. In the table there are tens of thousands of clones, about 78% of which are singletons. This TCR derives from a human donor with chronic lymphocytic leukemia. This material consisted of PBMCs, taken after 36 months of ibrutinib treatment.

In nucleotides, the CDR3 is TGTGCCAGTAGCCTCATTCGCAGGGCCTTTGGGGTCGATGAGCAGTTCTTC. It yields the protein CASSLIRRAFGVDEQFF. V gene TRBV19 combines with J gene TRBJ2-1; weak D call: TRBD1 (5 bases). V was shortened by 6 bases and J by 8 bases, with 26 bases between the two germline ends. The CDR3 totals 17 residues. Germline V gives CDR1 LNHDA, CDR2 SQIVND (reference sequence).